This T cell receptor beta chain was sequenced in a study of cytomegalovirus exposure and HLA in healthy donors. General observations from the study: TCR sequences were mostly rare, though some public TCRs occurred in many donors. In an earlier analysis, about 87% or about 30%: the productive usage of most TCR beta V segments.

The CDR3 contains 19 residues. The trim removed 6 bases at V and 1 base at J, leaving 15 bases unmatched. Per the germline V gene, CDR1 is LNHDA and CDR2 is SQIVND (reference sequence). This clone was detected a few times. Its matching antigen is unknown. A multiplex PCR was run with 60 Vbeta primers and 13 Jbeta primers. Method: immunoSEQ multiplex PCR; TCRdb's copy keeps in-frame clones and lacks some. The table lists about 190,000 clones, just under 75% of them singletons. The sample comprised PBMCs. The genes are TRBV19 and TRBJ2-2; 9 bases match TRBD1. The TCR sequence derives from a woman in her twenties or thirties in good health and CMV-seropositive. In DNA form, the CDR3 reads TGTGCCAGTAGAGGTCAGCCGGCGGGACAGGGTTTGAACACCGGGGAGCTGTTTTTT. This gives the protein CASRGQPAGQGLNTGELFF.